Reported below is one T cell receptor beta chain. What it binds is not known. These data belong to a study of tumor-infiltrating lymphocytes in localized non-small cell lung cancer. Study-wide context: Several tumor histologies, both smoking statuses, and some post-neoadjuvant chemotherapy samples were included.

General study results and limits: Compared with uninvolved lung, tumors showed higher T cell infiltration by TCRbeta sequencing. Only some patients had TCR sequencing, depending on available tissue.

CDR1 and CDR2 (germline): MNHNS, SASEGT. The CDR3 is made up of 9 amino acids. The V gene lost 11 bases and the J gene lost 6 bases, with 7 bases spanning the gap. Sequencing was performed with immunoSEQ multiplex PCR; in TCRdb, only in-frame clones are kept and a portion is missing. The sample contains thousands of clones, roughly three quarters of which appear only once. The sequenced material came from uninvolved lung tissue not adjacent to the tumor. The TCR comes from a human donor with non-small cell lung cancer. The J gene is TRBJ1-1, the V gene TRBV6-1, with D uncertain. CDR3 nucleotide sequence: TGTGCCCTGGGCCCTGAAGCTTTCTTT. Its translation is CALGPEAFF.